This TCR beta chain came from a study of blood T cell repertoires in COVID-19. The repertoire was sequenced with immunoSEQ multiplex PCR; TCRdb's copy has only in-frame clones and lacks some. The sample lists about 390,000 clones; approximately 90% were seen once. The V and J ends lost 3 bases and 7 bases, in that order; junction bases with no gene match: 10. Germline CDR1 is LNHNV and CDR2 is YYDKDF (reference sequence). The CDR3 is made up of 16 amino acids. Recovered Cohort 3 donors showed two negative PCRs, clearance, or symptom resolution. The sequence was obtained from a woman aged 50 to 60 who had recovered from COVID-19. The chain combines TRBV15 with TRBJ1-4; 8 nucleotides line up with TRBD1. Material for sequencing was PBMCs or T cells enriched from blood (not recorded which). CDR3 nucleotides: TGTGCCACCAGCAGGAACCCAGGGGGCGGGGGTGAAAAACTGTTTTTT. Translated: CATSRNPGGGGEKLFF.